One TCR beta chain is described in this entry. Its antigen is not identified. This sample stems from a study of T cells in localized non-small cell lung cancer. Study-wide points: Prolonged overall survival went with higher T cell density in the blood. Adjacent lung exhibited a median of 57 among the 100 most abundant tumor clones. Because researchers sequenced only one region of the tumor, heterogeneity is still possible. Adjacent uninvolved lung tissue had the highest T cell clonality, exceeding tumor.

CDR1 is SGHAT and CDR2 is FQNNGV in the germline V gene. V was pared by 5 bases and J by 2 bases, with 17 bases between. CDR3 length: 16 amino acids. Sequencing was performed with immunoSEQ multiplex PCR; in TCRdb, only in-frame clones are kept and a portion is missing. The sample lists over 70,000 clones; just over 90% were seen once. The clonotype comes from a woman aged 35 to 75 with stage II squamous cell lung carcinoma. Sample: PBMCs, taken before any cancer treatment. The rearrangement joins TRBV11-2 to TRBJ2-3; D perhaps matches TRBD1 (5 bases). CDR3: CASSLWGRANTDTQYF. The CDR3 DNA reads as TGTGCCAGCAGCCTGTGGGGCAGGGCTAACACAGATACGCAGTATTTT.